Here is one T cell receptor (beta chain) with its context. This sample was taken from a study of blood T cell repertoires in COVID-19. Libraries were prepared by immunoSEQ multiplex PCR; TCRdb keeps only in-frame clonotypes and omits some of them. The repertoire holds about 260,000 clones, with 75% to 90% as singletons. Germline CDR1 and CDR2: SGHTA and FQGTGA. Trimming at V came to 5 bases and at J to 3 bases, leaving 8 bases not matched to a gene. The CDR3 spans 16 residues. Sequencing was performed on peripheral blood. The chain combines TRBV7-3 with TRBJ2-1; 9 positions match TRBD1. This clonotype was sampled from a woman between 65 and 79 years old with COVID-19, enrolled during active disease. This CDR3 is CASSQTGTGFYNEQFF. CDR3 DNA sequence: TGTGCCAGCAGCCAAACCGGGACAGGGTTCTACAATGAGCAGTTCTTC.